This TCR beta chain was identified during a study of cytomegalovirus exposure and HLA in healthy donors. The table lists this clone with a count of one. The trim removed 4 bases at V and 7 bases at J, leaving 7 bases unmatched. CDR3 size: 14 residues. Germline CDR1 MGHDK, CDR2 SYGVNS. TCRdb's table, derived via immunoSEQ multiplex PCR, lists solely in-frame clones and lacks some. This sample carries around 130,000 clones, over 75% of them seen once, and the ten largest clones take 2% to 2.5%. This TCR was sampled from a woman aged 25 to 39 in good health and CMV-seronegative. This rearrangement joins TRBV25-1 to TRBJ2-7; TRBD1 aligns across 10 bases. Material: PBMCs. DNA for the CDR3: TGTGCCAGCAGTGCCCGGGACAGGGGTGGAGAGCAGTACTTC. This encodes CASSARDRGGEQYF.